The clone carrying this T cell receptor beta chain was seen just once. Its antigen is still unknown. The CDR3 runs 13 residues. Trimming shortened V by 5 bases and J by 7 bases, and 12 bases separated the two germline ends. The germline gives CDR1 KGHSH, CDR2 LQKENI. This sample was taken from a study of graft-versus-host responses after intestinal transplantation. Study-wide results and limits: Analysis identified GvH clones in recipient marrow, with some appearing first in ileum or blood. Allograft clonal ratios (graft-versus-host to host-versus-graft) were high in patients who had graft-donor T cell macrochimerism.

Lamina propria and intraepithelial lymphocytes were released by processing graft tissue. Measured with immunoSEQ multiplex PCR; TCRdb has only the in-frame clones, and not every one. The repertoire holds some 16,000 clones, with approximately 82% as singletons. This specimen was ileum tissue, taken 17 days after transplant. The gene calls are TRBV18 and TRBJ1-5; D may be TRBD1 (6 bases). The sequence came from a human patient who received an intestinal transplant, so some T cells may come from the graft donor. In nucleotides, the CDR3 is TGTGCCAGCTCAAGGGGGGCCGGGCAGCCCCAGCATTTT. It encodes CASSRGAGQPQHF.